This TCR beta chain was identified in a study of regulatory T cells in long-lasting Graves disease. Study at large: With positive TSH receptor antibodies and over 5 years of antithyroid drugs, Graves' disease was considered persistent.

The CDR3 loop spans 11 amino acids. Germline assignment: CDR1 WSHSY and CDR2 SAAADI. Between the trimmed V and J ends, which lost 1 base and 5 bases, there was a span of 2 bases. Ten or more counts support this clonotype. Its antigen is not identified. Combining iRepertoire HTBI primers with Arm-PCR of CDR3 regions, the authors built TCR beta libraries. One entry per CDR3 protein, called by TCRdb with MiXCR from the multiplex PCR reads. The sample contains roughly 500,000 distinct CDR3 sequences, 20% of which appear only once. General study points: Persistent disease favored TRBV28, TRBJ1-2 and TRBJ2-5.

The time point was: persistent/refractory GD, antithyroid drugs over 5 years with positive TRAb. Extracted RNA from PBMCs served as the source of the TCR library. This sequence originates from a female donor with Graves disease. Source: peripheral blood mononuclear cells (PBMCs), taken when the disease was refractory, from a patient treated with antithyroid drugs. This sequence joins TRBV10-2 and TRBJ2-5; D not resolved. DNA of the CDR3: TGCGCCAGCAGTGAGTGGGAGACCCAGTACTTC. Protein sequence: CASSEWETQYF.